The T cell receptor beta chain under discussion was sequenced for a study of blood T cell repertoires in COVID-19. Study in general: Sites across the United States, Italy and Spain contributed samples from acute and convalescent COVID-19. The analysed material was cDNA or gDNA that came from T cells, B-cell-depleted T cells, or PBMCs.

Germline CDR1 and CDR2: SNHLY and FYNNEI. V was clipped by 6 bases and J by 12 bases, with 15 bases between them. The CDR3 contains 13 residues. In Seattle, patients joined the study during active infection and were tracked longitudinally. TCRdb keeps only in-frame clones here, not all; method: immunoSEQ multiplex PCR. The sample carries 250,000 to 350,000 clones, about four fifths recorded once. The receptor comes from a human donor with COVID-19, enrolled during active disease. The donor label of this sample is uncertain. The sequenced sample consisted of peripheral blood. V usage is TRBV2 and J usage is TRBJ1-6; D gene uncertain. CDR3 region: CASSDLKIGPLHF. The CDR3, as DNA: TGTGCCAGCAGCGATCTCAAAATCGGACCCCTCCACTTT.